This passage covers 13 T cell receptor beta chains from one sample sequenced in a study of T cells in Graves' hyperthyroidism and ophthalmopathy. Amplified TCR beta CDR3 regions came from RNA transcripts. Using the HTBI primer set, a first-round RT-PCR was run on the TCR CDR3. Using its own MiXCR run on the multiplex PCR reads, TCRdb lists one record per CDR3 protein. The data contain under 650,000 distinct CDR3 sequences, under 20% of them seen just once; the ten biggest clones take up 3% to 4%. The sample consisted of blood. The receptor source for this set is a woman aged 25 to 39 with Graves' hyperthyroidism.

This chain links TRBV20-1 with TRBJ2-1, with TRBD2 as a possible D gene (6 bases). Germline assignment: CDR1 DFQATT and CDR2 SNEGSKA (reference sequence). The ends were cut back, 0 bases at V and 8 bases at J, with 20 bases in the middle. The CDR3 spans 16 residues. CDR3 sequence reads: CSARDFGTLVGDEQFF. For the CDR3, the DNA is TGCAGTGCTAGAGATTTCGGGACTCTAGTAGGCGATGAGCAGTTCTTC.

This clonotype appeared a few times. The V and J genes are TRBV24-1 and TRBJ2-2; D uncertain. V shed 0 bases and J shed 6 bases, with 4 bases lying between them. This CDR3 has 13 amino acids. Germline V lookup: CDR1 KGHDR, CDR2 SFDVKD. In DNA form, the CDR3 reads TGTGCCACCAGTGATTTGGGAGCCGGGGAGCTGTTTTTT. Encoded protein: CATSDLGAGELFF.

The V call is TRBV20-1, the J call TRBJ2-4; D gene uncertain. The CDR3 has 14 residues. V was cut by 7 bases and J by 0 bases, with 13 bases left in between. The germline gives CDR1 DFQATT, CDR2 SNEGSKA (reference sequence). CDR3 nucleotide sequence: TGCAGTGGTAGGACGAATCTAGCCAAAAACATTCAGTACTTC. Residues: CSGRTNLAKNIQYF.

This clonotype was seen many times. The CDR3 loop is CASRPTGARKTQYF. CDR3 nucleotides: TGTGCCAGCAGACCAACAGGGGCGAGAAAGACCCAGTACTTC. The rearrangement uses TRBV6-2 or TRBV6-3 and TRBJ2-5, with 7 bases matching TRBD1. Trimming at V came to 6 bases and at J to 6 bases, leaving 10 bases not matched to a gene. This CDR3 has 14 amino acids. Germline V gene sequence: CDR1 MNHEY, CDR2 SVGEGT.

As regards this clonotype: One end of the junction is discordant with germline, which a read error may explain. This chain joins TRBV30 and TRBJ2-4; possibly TRBD1 for D (5 bases). Germline-derived CDR1 and CDR2 are GTSNPN and SVGIG (reference sequence). This CDR3 region has 14 residues. In DNA form, the CDR3 reads TGTGCCTCGAGTGTTGGGGCAGGGATTGACATTCAGTACTTC. It yields the protein CASSVGAGIDIQYF.

This chain links TRBV5-4 with TRBJ1-2; 7 nucleotides match TRBD1. Germline loops: CDR1 SGHNT, CDR2 YYREEE (reference sequence). The CDR3 contains 12 residues. The V and J ends lost 4 bases and 5 bases, in that order; junction bases with no gene match: 2. CDR3 nucleotides: TGTGCCAGCAGCCGGGACAGATATGGCTACACCTTC. Amino acid sequence: CASSRDRYGYTF.

This clonotype has only a few counts. This may arise from a read error, as a much more abundant clone is one base away. The chain uses TRBV27 and TRBJ2-1, with 13 positions matching TRBD2. Per germline, CDR1 MNHEY and CDR2 SMNVEV (reference sequence). This CDR3 has 14 residues. The CDR3 DNA sequence: TGTGCCAGCAGTCGGACTAGCGGGAGTAATGAGCGGTTCTTC. Its translation: CASSRTSGSNERFF.

This clonotype was seen many times. J is TRBJ2-3 and V is TRBV7-2; tentatively, D is TRBD2 (5 bases). The CDR3 consists of 16 residues. Germline CDR1 SGHTA, CDR2 FQGNSA. V lost 5 bases, J lost 1 base, and 16 bases lay in between. The CDR3, as DNA: TGTGCCAGCAGCACGAAACCGGGAAGGGGCACAGATACGCAGTATTTT. This sequence encodes CASSTKPGRGTDTQYF.

There are many counts of this clonotype. The chain uses TRBV28 and TRBJ1-4; 9 positions match TRBD1. CDR3 length: 16 amino acids. Germline V gene lookup returns CDR1 MDHEN and CDR2 SYDVKM. J was trimmed by 4 bases and V by 5 bases; bases with no gene match: 8. CDR3 DNA sequence: TGTGCCAGCAGTCCAGTGGGACAGGGCTATAATGAAAAACTGTTTTTT. It translates to CASSPVGQGYNEKLFF.

This chain links TRBV6-2 or TRBV6-3 with TRBJ2-1; 10 positions match TRBD2. CDR3 length: 16 amino acids. The V segment lost 3 bases and the J segment 6 bases; nucleotides outside the gene matches: 8. The V gene's germline CDR1 is MNHEY and CDR2 SVGEGT. The CDR3 spells CASSYRKREGVNEQFF. Written as DNA, the CDR3 is TGTGCCAGCAGTTATCGAAAGCGGGAGGGCGTCAATGAGCAGTTCTTC.

The chain's CDR3 is CASSSLAGTNEQFF. CDR3 nucleotide sequence: TGTGCCAGCAGCTCTCTAGCGGGGACCAATGAGCAGTTCTTC. This chain links TRBV7-9 with TRBJ2-1; 9 bases match TRBD2. The CDR3 spans 14 residues. In germline, CDR1 is SEHNR, CDR2 FQNEAQ (reference sequence). Trimming took 4 bases from V and 6 from J; bases not matched to a gene: 4.

V is TRBV5-6 and J is TRBJ2-7, with 10 nucleotides matching TRBD2. The CDR3 runs to 16 residues. Germline values: CDR1 SGHDT, CDR2 YYEEEE. J lost 4 bases, V lost 4 bases, and 11 bases had no gene match. CDR3 sequence reads: CASSAGSSGSLYEQYF. DNA of the CDR3: TGTGCCAGCAGCGCTGGTTCTAGCGGGAGTCTTTACGAGCAGTACTTC. The whole variable domain, remainder taken from reference TRBV5-6 and TRBJ2-7, is DAGVTQSPTHLIKTRGQQVTLRCSPKSGHDTVSWYQQALGQGPQFIFQYYEEEERQRGNFPDRFSGHQFPNYSSELNVNALLLGDSALYLCASSAGSSGSLYEQYFGPGTRLTVT.

This clonotype was found many times. This rearrangement joins TRBV7-8 to TRBJ2-2; TRBD2 agrees at 8 bases. From germline, CDR1 is SGHVS and CDR2 FQNEAQ. The V gene end was trimmed by 4 bases and the J gene end by 8 bases; junction bases not matched to a gene: 9. The CDR3 sequence is 15 residues long. Written as DNA, the CDR3 is TGTGCCAGCAGCTCCACTAGCGGACCCACTGGGGAGCTGTTTTTT. It yields the protein CASSSTSGPTGELFF.